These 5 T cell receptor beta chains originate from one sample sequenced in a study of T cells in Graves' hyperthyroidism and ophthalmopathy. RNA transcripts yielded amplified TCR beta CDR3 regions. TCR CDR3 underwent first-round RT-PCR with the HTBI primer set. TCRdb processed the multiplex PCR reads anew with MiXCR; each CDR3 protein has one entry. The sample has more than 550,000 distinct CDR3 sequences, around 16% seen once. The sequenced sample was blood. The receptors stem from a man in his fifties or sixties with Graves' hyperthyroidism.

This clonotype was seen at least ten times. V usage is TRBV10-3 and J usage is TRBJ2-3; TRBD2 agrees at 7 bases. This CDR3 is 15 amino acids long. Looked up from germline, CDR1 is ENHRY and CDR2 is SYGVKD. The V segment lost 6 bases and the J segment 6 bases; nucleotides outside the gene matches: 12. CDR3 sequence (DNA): TGTGCCATCAGCTCTAGAGCGGGACCTGCGGATACGCAGTATTTT. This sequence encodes CAISSRAGPADTQYF.

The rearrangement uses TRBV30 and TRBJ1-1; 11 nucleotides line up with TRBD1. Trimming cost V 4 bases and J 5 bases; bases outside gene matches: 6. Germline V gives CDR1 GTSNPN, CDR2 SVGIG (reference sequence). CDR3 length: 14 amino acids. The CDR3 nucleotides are TGTGCCTGGAACGGACAGGGGGCTCGGACTGAAGCTTTCTTT. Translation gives CAWNGQGARTEAFF. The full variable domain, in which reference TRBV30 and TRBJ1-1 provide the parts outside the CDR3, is SQTIHQWPATLVQPVGSPLSLECTVEGTSNPNLYWYRQAAGRGLQLLFYSVGIGQISSEVPQNLSASRPQDRQFILSSKKLLLSDSGFYLCAWNGQGARTEAFFGQGTRLTVV.

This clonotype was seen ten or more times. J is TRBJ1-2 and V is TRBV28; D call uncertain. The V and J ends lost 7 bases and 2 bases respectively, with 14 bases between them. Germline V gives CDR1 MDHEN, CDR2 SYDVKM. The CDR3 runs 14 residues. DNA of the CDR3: TGTGCCAGCACCGGGGATTCAATGAACTATGGCTACACCTTC. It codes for CASTGDSMNYGYTF.

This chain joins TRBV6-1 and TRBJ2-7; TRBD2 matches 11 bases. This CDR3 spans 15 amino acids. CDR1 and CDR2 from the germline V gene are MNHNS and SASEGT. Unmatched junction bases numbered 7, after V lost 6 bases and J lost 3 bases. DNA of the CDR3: TGTGCCAGCAGACCGCCCGGGACTAGCGGCTACGAGCAGTACTTC. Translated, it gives CASRPPGTSGYEQYF.

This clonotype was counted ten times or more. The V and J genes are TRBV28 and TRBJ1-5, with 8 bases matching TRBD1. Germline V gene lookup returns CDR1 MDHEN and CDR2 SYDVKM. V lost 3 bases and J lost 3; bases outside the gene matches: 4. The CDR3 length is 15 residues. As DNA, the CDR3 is TGTGCCAGCAGTTTCCCGGACAGGGCCAATCAGCCCCAGCATTTT. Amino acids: CASSFPDRANQPQHF.